Below, 3 T cell receptor beta chains from the same sample are listed, as sequenced in a study of yellow fever vaccine responses in identical twins (dated by TCRdb to the late 2010s). Library preparation used RT-PCR. Sequencer: Illumina HiSeq 2500. The public reads were quality trimmed at Q25 with fastp and then assembled into clones with MiXCR by TCRdb, keeping productive beta chains. When rows share a CDR3 protein, they turn into one entry using the most common DNA and genes. The sample contains 850 to 1,000 distinct CDR3 sequences, 65% to 80% of them found a single time. Approximately 14% of the sample is in the top ten clones. The sequencing used T cells from blood (PBMCs), unsorted or a sorted subset (not recorded which), collected before or after yellow fever vaccination (not recorded which). These receptors all come from a female donor who received the yellow fever vaccine.

The chain combines TRBV6-5 with TRBJ2-5; no reliable D call. Deletions cut 4 bases from V and 4 bases from J, with 16 bases between. CDR3 size: 15 residues. CDR1 is MNHEY, CDR2 SVGAGI, per germline. The CDR3 DNA reads as TGTGCCAGCAGTTTAGGGAATCCCTTTCGAGAGACCCAGTACTTC. Translated: CASSLGNPFRETQYF.

The gene calls are TRBV6-5 and TRBJ2-1, with D hard to call. The CDR3 has 14 residues. Germline V gene data show CDR1 as MNHEY and CDR2 as SVGAGI. Trimming removed 0 bases from V and 6 bases from J, with 9 bases in between. For the CDR3, the DNA is TGTGCCAGCAGTTACTCGAACAGTCCCAATGAGCAGTTCTTC. Translated: CASSYSNSPNEQFF.

This clonotype showed up just a few times. The genes are TRBV20-1 and TRBJ1-1; D call uncertain. Deletions cut 1 base from V and 0 bases from J, with 12 bases between. CDR3 size: 15 residues. Germline V gene data show CDR1 as DFQATT and CDR2 as SNEGSKA (reference sequence). CDR3 bases: TGCAGTGCTAGAGGGGGAGGTCCGATGAACACTGAAGCTTTCTTT. Its translation: CSARGGGPMNTEAFF.